This T cell receptor beta chain was recorded in a study of regulatory T cells in long-lasting Graves disease (dated by TCRdb to about 2021). As for the study more broadly: Persistent Graves' disease was defined as persistently positive TSH receptor autoantibodies together with antithyroid drug treatment for over 5 years. Persistent Graves' disease patients were compared with newly diagnosed Graves' disease patients by peripheral blood TCR sequencing and RNA sequencing. In the clinical cohort, patients with persistent Graves' disease had used antithyroid drugs for an average of approximately eleven years. The study was conducted in China and was registered as a clinical trial. A total of 33 samples were covered by TCR sequencing, comprising approximately 13 persistent and approximately 20 newly diagnosed Graves' disease patients.

Preparation of the library involved multiplex PCR. Sequenced using an Illumina HiSeq 4000. iRepertoire HTBI primers and Arm-PCR amplification of CDR3 regions were used to construct TCR beta libraries. PCR products were gel purified before sequencing. The source study handled its data this way. A total of some 65 TRBV and 14 TRBJ segments were identified across samples and were used for gene usage analysis of CDR3 amino acid clonotypes. Filtered high-quality paired reads were merged into contigs using COPE and FqMerger. BLAST was used to align contigs to IMGT TRBV, TRBD and TRBJ reference genes, with CDR3 defined following IMGT. Highly expanded clones were defined as clonotypes with a frequency above 0.1%. Shannon entropy was used to measure repertoire diversity, and the Gini coefficient was used to measure V-J evenness. A clonotype was considered public if more than one individual shared it. The public reads were run again by TCRdb, first through fastp at Q25 and then through MiXCR, and only productive beta chains were kept. Every CDR3 protein is listed once, alongside the most common genes and DNA of its rows. The V and J calls and clone size come from TCRdb's table, not from the authors' own analysis. The sample table lists 400,000 to 500,000 distinct CDR3 sequences, more than 20% of them with a count of one. Of the sample, less than 9% is held by the ten largest clones.

On this clonotype: This receptor's antigen is unknown. Base qualities were left out, and no much larger clone turns up one base away.

The intended sense of this specimen's time point label: persistent/refractory GD, antithyroid drugs over 5 years with positive TRAb. For both TCR sequencing and RNA sequencing, RNA was extracted from PBMCs using TRIzol. The diagnosis of Graves' disease was made according to American Thyroid Association guidelines. Recruitment of patients was carried out at an endocrinology department in Xi'an, China. Each patient gave roughly 8.4 milliliters of peripheral blood, collected in an EDTA anticoagulant tube. Ficoll Paque Plus density gradient separation was used to isolate PBMCs, and no additional T cell sorting was done. An Agilent 2100 Bioanalyzer and agarose gel were used to check RNA quality, while a NanoDrop 2000 measured RNA concentration. Broader findings and caveats from the paper: Only peripheral blood was studied, because thyroid tissue, the primary lesion, was inaccessible. Lower TCR Shannon entropy and fewer highly expanded clones were observed in persistent Graves' disease patients than in newly diagnosed patients, which suggested clonal expansion. More public clonotypes were shared among persistent patients (2,741) than among newly diagnosed patients (roughly 1,000). The authors acknowledged the small sample size as a limitation that may reduce accuracy. Only the TCR beta chain was sequenced and analyzed. TRBV28, TRBJ1-2 and TRBJ2-5 were preferentially used in persistent disease, while TRBV20-1 and TRBJ2-1 were favored in newly diagnosed disease.

Counted from cysteine to phenylalanine, this CDR3 has 13 amino acids. The read is trimmed to its CDR3 DNA, 39 bases read in frame from base 1. Via the germline V gene (reference sequence), CDR1 is DFQATT and CDR2 SNEGSKA. This specimen consisted of peripheral blood mononuclear cells (PBMCs), obtained when the disease was refractory, from a patient treated with antithyroid drugs. The receptor's source is a female donor with Graves disease. The rearrangement joined TRBV20-1 to TRBJ2-2, with the D gene uncertain. The nucleotides are TGCTCCCCAAGGGTCCCGAACACCGGGGAGCTGTTTTTT. This is translated as CSPRVPNTGELFF.